This TCR beta chain was profiled in a study of spatial heterogeneity in lung cancer (dated by TCRdb to about 2019). Background for the entire study: More beta-chain than alpha-chain transcripts were consistently detected, likely reflecting higher beta-chain transcript abundance. A strong correlation was found between TCR transcript counts in tumor regions and a T cell transcriptional module score from matched bulk RNA-seq. In the raw uncorrected reads, each unique combination of TCR and UMI appeared more than ten times on average. In non-small cell lung cancer, the study made a quantitative comparison of TCR alpha and beta repertoires among multiple tumor regions, matched nontumor lung and blood. Nonsynonymous mutation counts, determined by whole-exome sequencing of tumor tissue, were related to TCR repertoire features. At surgery, about 210 tumor regions, around 67 matched nontumor lung samples and 56 PBMC samples were TCR-sequenced for both alpha and beta chains.

A word on this clonotype: This receptor's antigen is unknown. No qualities accompany the bases; no much larger clone lies one base away.

Library preparation was by 5' RACE. Instrument used: NextSeq 500. In the TCR library protocol, a unique molecular identifier was attached to each TCR cDNA molecule so that PCR and sequencing errors could be corrected. As for the original processing: Decombinator tools were used for TCR identification, UMI-based error correction and CDR3 extraction. TCRs above a frequency of 2 per 1,000, corresponding to the top 1% of the tumor frequency distribution, were defined as expanded. Expanded tumor TCRs statistically deemed absent (corrected P<0.05) from at least one tumor region were classed as regional, and all other expanded tumor TCRs were classed as ubiquitous. Renyi diversity was calculated using the R vegan package after each repertoire was subsampled 100 times to 5,000 TCRs. To build CDR3 similarity networks, amino acid triplet string-kernel similarity was used, and CDR3s were connected when their pairwise similarity was above 0.82. Starting from the raw public reads, TCRdb applied fastp trimming at Q25, assembled clones with MiXCR and retained in-frame beta chains. Rows matching on CDR3 protein sequence are summarized as one entry with the most common DNA and genes. The V and J calls and clone size come from TCRdb's table, not from the authors' own analysis. The sample data list approximately 5,600 distinct CDR3 sequences, and about 8.2% of these were observed just once. The top ten clones comprise about a quarter of the sample.

The time point label here, explained by the study, means: sample taken at primary tumor resection. Samples were obtained from 65 to 90 patients with early-stage, untreated non-small cell lung cancer from the lung TRACERx cohort. TCR sequencing used whole RNA extracted from tumor and nontumor lung tissue, or from cryopreserved PBMC samples, without cell sorting. Only patients with enough RNA available from two or more tumor regions were chosen for TCR sequencing. A lung pathologist reviewed the tumor and adjacent nontumor lung specimens before the specimens were selected. According to the germline V gene, CDR1 reads SGHTA and CDR2 reads FQGNSA. Deletion took 0 bases off V and 4 bases off J, with a span of 3 bases between the germline ends. The CDR3 covers 12 residues, taking in both the cysteine and the phenylalanine. The DNA shown is the 36-base CDR3, in frame from base 1. The investigation overall reported the following: The count of ubiquitous expanded TCRs correlated with the count of ubiquitous nonsynonymous mutations, and the count of regional expanded TCRs correlated with the count of regional nonsynonymous mutations. TCR-seq coverage of tumor T cells was estimated to be only 6% to 7.5% for alpha chains and more than 11% for beta chains. Confirming at a functional level the hypothesis that regional TCRs recognize regional mutations was considered to require additional single-cell paired TCR alpha and beta sequencing. The number of expanded intratumoral alpha and beta TCRs correlated with the tumor nonsynonymous mutation count.

This TCR came from a female donor with early-stage non-small cell lung cancer. The material was lung tumor tissue, obtained at surgery. Rearrangement joined TRBV7-2 to TRBJ2-5; the D segment cannot be called with confidence. The CDR3 region: CASSLAGETQYF. The nucleotide sequence is given as TGTGCCAGCAGCTTAGCCGGAGAGACCCAGTACTTC.